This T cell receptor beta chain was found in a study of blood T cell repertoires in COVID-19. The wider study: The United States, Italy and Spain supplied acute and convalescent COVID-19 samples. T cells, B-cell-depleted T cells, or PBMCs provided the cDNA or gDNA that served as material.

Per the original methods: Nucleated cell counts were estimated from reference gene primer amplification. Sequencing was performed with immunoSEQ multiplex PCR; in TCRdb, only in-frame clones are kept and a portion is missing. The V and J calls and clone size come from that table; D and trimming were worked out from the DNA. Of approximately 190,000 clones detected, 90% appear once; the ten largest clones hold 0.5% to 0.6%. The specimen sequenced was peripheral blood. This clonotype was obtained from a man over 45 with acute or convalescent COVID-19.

CDR3 residues: CASSVVPGGYSYNEQFF. The CDR3 DNA follows: TGTGCCAGCAGCGTAGTCCCAGGGGGTTACTCCTACAATGAGCAGTTCTTC. V usage is TRBV9 and J usage is TRBJ2-1; 7 bases agree with TRBD1. Germline CDR1 reads SGDLS; CDR2 reads YYNGEE. The length of the CDR3 is 17 residues. V was pared by 0 bases and J by 0 bases, with 6 bases of the junction left unmatched.